What follows are 14 T cell receptor beta chains derived from one specimen sequenced in a study of control samples from healthy donors and cancer patients. Sequencing used immunoSEQ multiplex PCR; TCRdb keeps in-frame clones, though not all of them. Seen here are 100,000 to 150,000 clones, 88% observed once, and the top ten hold more than 2.5%. Sequences were obtained from blood. The receptor set was obtained from a middle-aged man in good health.

This clone has only a few counts. The chain carries TRBV11-2 and TRBJ2-5; 7 nucleotides match TRBD1. Looked up from germline, CDR1 is SGHAT and CDR2 is FQNNGV. This CDR3 region has 15 residues. The V segment lost 4 bases and the J segment 3 bases; nucleotides outside the gene matches: 8. The CDR3 region has the DNA TGTGCCAGCAGCTCCAGGGGGTCCCAAAAAGAGACCCAGTACTTC. Translation gives CASSSRGSQKETQYF.

This clone was observed once. The V gene is TRBV2, the J gene TRBJ2-7, with D possibly TRBD1 on 6 matching bases. Germline CDR1 SNHLY, CDR2 FYNNEI. Trimming removed 6 bases from V and 6 bases from J, with 12 bases in between. This CDR3 region has 12 residues. This CDR3 is CASRAQGVEQYF. For the CDR3, the DNA is TGTGCCAGCAGGGCACAGGGAGTCGAGCAGTACTTC.

This chain connects TRBV4-1 to TRBJ2-3; D call uncertain. The V end lost 1 base, the J end lost 0 bases, and 17 bases lay between the germline ends. Germline V gives CDR1 MGHRA, CDR2 YSYEKL. There are 18 residues in the CDR3. As DNA, the CDR3 is TGCGCCAGCAGCCAAGTAACGGTACGTGGCTCCAGCACAGATACGCAGTATTTT. This sequence encodes CASSQVTVRGSSTDTQYF.

J is TRBJ1-4 and V is TRBV27; D gene uncertain. CDR3 length: 13 residues. Germline V gene lookup returns CDR1 MNHEY and CDR2 SMNVEV (reference sequence). Trimming shortened V by 2 bases and J by 7 bases, and 8 bases separated the two germline ends. This chain's CDR3 is CASSLRGREKLFF. CDR3 DNA: TGTGCCAGCAGTTTAAGAGGGCGTGAAAAACTGTTTTTT.

This clone was recorded only once. This chain connects TRBV28 to TRBJ1-5, with 8 bases fitting TRBD1. The CDR3 length is 14 residues. The trim removed 2 bases at V and 6 bases at J, leaving 3 bases unmatched. CDR1 is MDHEN and CDR2 is SYDVKM in the germline V gene. The CDR3 DNA reads as TGTGCCAGCAGTTTAGGACAGGGCACTCAGCCCCAGCATTTT. Protein product: CASSLGQGTQPQHF.

The gene calls are TRBV7-2 and TRBJ1-2; 10 bases agree with TRBD1. Germline V gene data show CDR1 as SGHTA and CDR2 as FQGNSA. This CDR3 has 16 amino acids. Germline trimming cut 5 bases from V and 1 base from J; bases unmatched to any gene: 7. The DNA of the CDR3 is TGTGCCAGCAGCACCGACAGGGGGCGACTTAACTATGGCTACACCTTC. Translated: CASSTDRGRLNYGYTF.

This rearrangement joins TRBV2 to TRBJ2-3; 9 bases match TRBD2. The V gene end was trimmed by 9 bases and the J gene end by 2 bases; junction bases not matched to a gene: 9. This CDR3 has 15 residues. CDR1 is SNHLY, CDR2 FYNNEI, per germline. Here the CDR3 reads CASVRAGGDTDTQYF. Written as DNA, the CDR3 is TGTGCCAGTGTCAGAGCGGGGGGTGACACAGATACGCAGTATTTT.

A few counts support this clone. J is TRBJ1-2 and V is TRBV19; TRBD1 is a possible D gene (6 bases). With 5 bases removed from V and 8 bases from J, the gap between germline ends came to 21 bases. The CDR3 is 15 amino acids. The V gene's germline CDR1 is LNHDA and CDR2 SQIVND (reference sequence). This CDR3 is CASSLTLDSLRGYTF. In DNA form, the CDR3 reads TGTGCCAGTAGTCTGACACTGGACAGCCTTCGGGGCTACACCTTC.

The chain links TRBV9 to TRBJ2-3; D is uncertain. This CDR3 is 13 amino acids long. CDR1 is SGDLS, CDR2 YYNGEE, per germline. Trimming stripped 2 bases from V and 0 bases from J, with 4 bases between. Here the CDR3 reads CASSVPSTDTQYF. DNA of the CDR3: TGTGCCAGCAGCGTCCCTAGCACAGATACGCAGTATTTT.

This clone showed up just a few times. The sample contains more than one DNA sequence encoding this CDR3. The J gene is TRBJ1-4, the V gene TRBV6-5; D perhaps matches TRBD1 (6 bases). Trimming removed 4 bases at V and 4 bases at J, with 10 bases between. CDR3 size: 14 residues. The germline V gene has CDR1 MNHEY and CDR2 SVGAGI. Here the CDR3 reads CASSFGQFNEKLFF. CDR3 DNA: TGTGCCAGCAGTTTCGGACAGTTTAATGAAAAACTGTTTTTT.

The rearrangement joins TRBV5-1 to TRBJ2-1; D is uncertain. In germline, CDR1 is SGHRS, CDR2 YFSETQ. The CDR3 has 12 amino acids. V was trimmed by 7 bases and J by 7 bases, leaving 12 bases between them. This CDR3 is CASPKATNEQFF. The CDR3 DNA follows: TGCGCCAGCCCCAAGGCAACAAATGAGCAGTTCTTC. Variable domain in full (rest from reference TRBV5-1 and TRBJ2-1): KAGVTQTPRYLIKTRGQQVTLSCSPISGHRSVSWYQQTPGQGLQFLFEYFSETQRNKGNFPGRFSGRQFSNSRSEMNVSTLELGDSALYLCASPKATNEQFFGPGTRLTVL.

The chain is built from TRBV2 and TRBJ2-7, with D unresolved. Trimming stripped 3 bases from V and 2 bases from J, with 11 bases between. The CDR3 is made up of 14 amino acids. Germline V gene lookup returns CDR1 SNHLY and CDR2 FYNNEI. CDR3 residues: CASSEQPRPYEQYF. The CDR3 nucleotides are TGTGCCAGCAGTGAGCAGCCTCGGCCCTACGAGCAGTACTTC. The complete variable domain, with remaining parts taken from reference TRBV2 and TRBJ2-7, reads EPEVTQTPSHQVTQMGQEVILRCVPISNHLYFYWYRQILGQKVEFLVSFYNNEISEKSEIFDDQFSVERPDGSNFTLKIRSTKLEDSAMYFCASSEQPRPYEQYFGPGTRLTVT.

DNA of the CDR3: TGTGCCTGGGGGTCGGCTGGAAACACCATATATTTT. Its translation: CAWGSAGNTIYF. The chain uses TRBV30 and TRBJ1-3; D not certain. Germline V CDR1 and CDR2: GTSNPN, SVGIG (reference sequence). The CDR3 sequence is 12 residues long. Deletions cut 5 bases from V and 2 bases from J, with 7 bases between.

The chain is built from TRBV11-2 and TRBJ1-1; tentative D call: TRBD1 (5 bases). The CDR3 loop spans 13 amino acids. V lost 5 bases and J 2 bases, leaving 9 bases between the germline ends. Per germline, CDR1 SGHAT and CDR2 FQNNGV. The CDR3 region has the DNA TGTGCCAGCAGCAGACAGTCTAACACTGAAGCTTTCTTT. Encoded protein: CASSRQSNTEAFF.